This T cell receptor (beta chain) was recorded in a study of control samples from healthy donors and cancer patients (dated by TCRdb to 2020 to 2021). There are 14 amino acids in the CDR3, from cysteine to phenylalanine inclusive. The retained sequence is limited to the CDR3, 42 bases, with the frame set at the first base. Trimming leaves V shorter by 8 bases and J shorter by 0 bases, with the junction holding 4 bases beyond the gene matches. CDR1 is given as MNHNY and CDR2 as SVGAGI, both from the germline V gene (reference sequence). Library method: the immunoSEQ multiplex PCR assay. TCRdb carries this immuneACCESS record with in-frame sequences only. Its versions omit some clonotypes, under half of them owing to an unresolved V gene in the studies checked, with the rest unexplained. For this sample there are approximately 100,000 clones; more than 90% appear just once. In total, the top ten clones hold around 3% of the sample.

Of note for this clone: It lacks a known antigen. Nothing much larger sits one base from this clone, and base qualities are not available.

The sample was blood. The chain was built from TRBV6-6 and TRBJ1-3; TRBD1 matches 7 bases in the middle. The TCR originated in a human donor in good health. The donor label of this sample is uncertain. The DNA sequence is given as TGTGCCAGCGAACAGGGGCCCTCTGGAAACACCATATATTTT. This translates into CASEQGPSGNTIYF.